Following are 20 T cell receptor beta chains from one sample sequenced in a study of cytotoxic CD8 clonotypes in ibrutinib-treated CLL. The assay was immunoSEQ multiplex PCR, and TCRdb's table has in-frame clones only and misses some. The data show under 9,500 clones, 60% to 80% seen once. The input for sequencing was PBMCs, taken before ibrutinib treatment. Receptors originate from a human donor with chronic lymphocytic leukemia.

This rearrangement joins TRBV9 to TRBJ2-7; 12 bases agree with TRBD2. The length of the CDR3 is 16 residues. V was pared by 3 bases and J by 5 bases, with 9 bases of the junction left unmatched. Germline CDR1 reads SGDLS; CDR2 reads YYNGEE. CDR3 coding DNA: TGTGCCAGCAGCGCTCGCCTAGCGGGAGGGAAAAACGAGCAGTACTTC. Protein product: CASSARLAGGKNEQYF.

The chain joins TRBV5-8 to TRBJ1-2; unclear D gene. The germline gives CDR1 SGHTS, CDR2 YDEGEE. Trimming took 6 bases from V and 8 from J, leaving 17 bases between them. The CDR3 contains 13 residues. CDR3 loop: CASTPTGVYGYTF. The CDR3 DNA follows: TGTGCCAGCACTCCAACCGGGGTTTACGGCTACACCTTC.

This clone came up once. This sequence joins TRBV5-1 and TRBJ2-3; 8 bases fit TRBD1. V lost 0 bases to trimming and J lost 5 bases; unmatched junction nucleotides: 2. The CDR3 length is 14 residues. Looked up from germline, CDR1 is SGHRS and CDR2 is YFSETQ. The CDR3 is CASSLVTGEDTQYF. CDR3 coding DNA: TGCGCCAGCAGCTTGGTGACAGGGGAAGATACGCAGTATTTT.

This sequence joins TRBV6-1 and TRBJ2-3; 7 bases line up with TRBD2. Trimming removed 5 bases from V and 3 bases from J; junction bases left unmatched: 5. This CDR3 has 14 amino acids. From germline, CDR1 is MNHNS and CDR2 SASEGT. The CDR3 nucleotides read TGTGCCAGCAGTCCGCGGACTAGTACAGATACGCAGTATTTT. Translating it yields CASSPRTSTDTQYF.

This clone was counted once. This chain connects TRBV7-9 to TRBJ2-1; 8 positions match TRBD1. V lost 5 bases, J lost 5 bases, and 8 bases stayed unmatched. CDR1 and CDR2 (germline): SEHNR, FQNEAQ (reference sequence). The CDR3 has 15 residues. The CDR3: CASSTRDRTHNEQFF. The CDR3 nucleotides are TGTGCCAGCAGCACCCGGGACAGGACCCACAATGAGCAGTTCTTC.

The genes are TRBV28 and TRBJ2-3; 9 bases agree with TRBD1. J was trimmed by 7 bases and V by 5 bases; bases with no gene match: 13. The CDR3 length is 16 residues. The germline V gene has CDR1 MDHEN and CDR2 SYDVKM. CDR3 sequence reads: CASSGTGTGSGNTQYF. The CDR3 DNA reads as TGTGCCAGCAGTGGGACCGGGACAGGGAGTGGAAATACGCAGTATTTT.

The chain recombines TRBV6-1 with TRBJ1-5; 8 bases line up with TRBD1. CDR1 and CDR2 from the germline V gene are MNHNS and SASEGT. V gave up 6 bases and J gave up 6 bases; unmatched junction bases: 7. The CDR3 extends over 14 amino acids. The CDR3, as DNA: TGTGCCAGCAGCCAAACAGGGGGGGGTCAGCCCCAGCATTTT. It encodes CASSQTGGGQPQHF.

CDR3 sequence (DNA): TGTGCCAGTAGTATAGCCCGCACTCCGGGACAGGGGGCTCACACCTTC. Amino acid sequence: CASSIARTPGQGAHTF. V is TRBV19 and J is TRBJ1-2; the match to TRBD1 covers 12 bases. Trimming removed 1 base from V and 12 bases from J; junction bases left unmatched: 12. CDR3 length: 16 residues. Per germline, CDR1 LNHDA and CDR2 SQIVND (reference sequence).

The rearrangement joins TRBV7-2 to TRBJ1-4; D is unresolved. The V gene's germline CDR1 is SGHTA and CDR2 FQGNSA. The CDR3 is 15 residues long. V was clipped by 7 bases and J by 4 bases, with 16 bases between them. The CDR3 DNA sequence: TGTGCCAGCACGACGGGCCCACCGGGTAATGAAAAACTGTTTTTT. Its protein is CASTTGPPGNEKLFF.

V is TRBV28 and J is TRBJ1-5; a weak D match, TRBD1 (5 bases). V lost 6 bases and J 2 bases, leaving 14 bases between the germline ends. CDR3 length equals 15 residues. Germline-derived CDR1 and CDR2 are MDHEN and SYDVKM. DNA of the CDR3: TGTGCCAGCAGCCACACCAGGGAGGGCAATCAGCCCCAGCATTTT. Protein: CASSHTREGNQPQHF.

This clone has more than one count but fewer than ten. The chain joins TRBV6-6 to TRBJ2-5; D ambiguous. V gave up 0 bases and J gave up 1 base, with 0 bases separating them. This CDR3 is 12 amino acids long. Germline-derived CDR1 and CDR2 are MNHNY and SVGAGI (reference sequence). CDR3 protein: CASSYSQETQYF. The CDR3 bases are TGTGCCAGCAGTTACTCCCAAGAGACCCAGTACTTC.

The gene calls are TRBV19 and TRBJ1-3; D ambiguous. Germline V gene lookup returns CDR1 LNHDA and CDR2 SQIVND (reference sequence). The CDR3 is 14 residues long. V lost 11 bases and J 0 bases, leaving 14 bases between the germline ends. This CDR3 is CASPGGPSGNTIYF. In DNA form, the CDR3 reads TGTGCCTCCCCTGGAGGGCCCTCTGGAAACACCATATATTTT.

The CDR3 DNA sequence: TGTGCCAGCAGCTTCGCAGATAATCAAGAGACCCAGTACTTC. This encodes CASSFADNQETQYF. J is TRBJ2-5 and V is TRBV7-8, with D unresolved. Germline-derived CDR1 and CDR2 are SGHVS and FQNEAQ. V lost 3 bases, J lost 2 bases, and 10 bases lay in between. The CDR3 has 14 amino acids.

Sample share makes this clone medium-sized. The chain links TRBV11-2 to TRBJ1-2, with 8 bases fitting TRBD1. With 5 bases clipped from V and 4 bases from J, the junction kept 6 bases outside the gene matches. In germline, CDR1 is SGHAT, CDR2 FQNNGV. This CDR3 comprises 14 residues. The CDR3: CASSTPGQVYGYTF. In DNA, the CDR3 is TGTGCCAGCAGCACTCCGGGACAGGTCTATGGCTACACCTTC.

The J gene is TRBJ2-3, the V gene TRBV28; D ambiguous. Trimming took 7 bases from V and 3 from J, leaving 11 bases between them. The CDR3 is made up of 13 amino acids. Germline loops: CDR1 MDHEN, CDR2 SYDVKM. The CDR3 region is CASTLLATDTQYF. For the CDR3, the DNA is TGTGCCAGCACCTTACTTGCTACAGATACGCAGTATTTT.

The J gene is TRBJ1-5, the V gene TRBV6-1, with D unresolved. The germline V gene encodes CDR1 MNHNS and CDR2 SASEGT. V lost 4 bases and J lost 5, with 12 bases in between. This CDR3 has 14 residues. The CDR3 nucleotides are TGTGCCAGCAGTGGCGGAGTCGTGGATCAGCCCCAGCATTTT. Its translation is CASSGGVVDQPQHF.

The chain is built from TRBV7-6 and TRBJ1-3; no reliable D call. CDR1 SGHVS and CDR2 FNYEAQ come from the germline V gene. This CDR3 comprises 16 residues. V shed 0 bases and J shed 0 bases, with 9 bases lying between them. For the CDR3, the DNA is TGTGCCAGCAGCTTAGCGCGGCGGGGCTCTGGAAACACCATATATTTT. It codes for CASSLARRGSGNTIYF.

Judged by abundance, this clone is medium-sized. V and J are TRBV19 and TRBJ1-5, with D unclear. V lost 5 bases, J lost 7 bases, and 9 bases lay in between. Germline-derived CDR1 and CDR2 are LNHDA and SQIVND (reference sequence). The CDR3 length is 12 residues. The CDR3 DNA is TGTGCCAGTAGTGGCCTGGGACAGCCCCAGCATTTT. Translation: CASSGLGQPQHF.

The J gene is TRBJ2-3, the V gene TRBV14; D perhaps matches TRBD2 (5 bases). Trimming pared 4 bases from V and 8 bases from J, leaving 16 bases between. Germline CDR1 reads SGHDN; CDR2 reads FVKESK. The CDR3 length is 14 residues. The CDR3 region has the DNA TGTGCCAGCAGCCGGACGGCGATCCGGGGTACGCAGTATTTT. Residues: CASSRTAIRGTQYF.

J is TRBJ1-5 and V is TRBV7-2; the match to TRBD1 covers 7 bases. The germline V gene has CDR1 SGHTA and CDR2 FQGNSA. The CDR3 contains 14 residues. V lost 4 bases to trimming and J lost 4 bases; unmatched junction nucleotides: 4. CDR3 sequence: CASSSQGWNQPQHF. The DNA for the CDR3 is TGTGCCAGCAGCTCACAGGGGTGGAATCAGCCCCAGCATTTT.